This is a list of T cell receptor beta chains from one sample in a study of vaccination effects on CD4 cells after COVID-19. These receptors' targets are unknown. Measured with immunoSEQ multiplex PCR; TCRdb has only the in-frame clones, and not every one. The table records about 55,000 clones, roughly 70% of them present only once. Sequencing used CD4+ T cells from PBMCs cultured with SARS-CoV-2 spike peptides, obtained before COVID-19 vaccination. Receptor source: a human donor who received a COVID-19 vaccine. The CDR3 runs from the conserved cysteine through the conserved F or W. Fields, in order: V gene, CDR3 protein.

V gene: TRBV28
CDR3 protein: CASSLTVYSYEQYF

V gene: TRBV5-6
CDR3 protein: CASSFTGSGTEAFF

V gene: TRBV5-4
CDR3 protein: CASSLSGGGQETQYF

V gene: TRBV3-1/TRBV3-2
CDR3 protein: CASSQGNRGRNTEAFF

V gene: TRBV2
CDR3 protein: CASSTPKDRGRREYRTEAFF

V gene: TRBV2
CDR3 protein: CASSEMGRHEQYF

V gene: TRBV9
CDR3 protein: CASSLEGDAISYEQYF

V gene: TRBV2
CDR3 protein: CAKSRGANTEAFF

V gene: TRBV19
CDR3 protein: CASSTLQGTYNTEAFF

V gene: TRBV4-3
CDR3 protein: CASSHRTGYSYEQYF

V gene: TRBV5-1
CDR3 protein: CASSFQGPGNGNTIYF

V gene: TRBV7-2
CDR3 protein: CASSSQTGGYGYTF

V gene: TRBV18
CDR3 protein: CASSPGHGNSPLHF

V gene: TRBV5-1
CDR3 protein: CASSLWSSGGGDTQYF

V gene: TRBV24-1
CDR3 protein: CATSDTTTPEQYF

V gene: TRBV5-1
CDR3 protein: CASSFGRESYEQYF

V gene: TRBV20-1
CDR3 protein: CSASGNTEAFF

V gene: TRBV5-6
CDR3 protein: CASSIGQGITEAFF

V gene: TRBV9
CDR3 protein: CASSGVAGGTDTQYF

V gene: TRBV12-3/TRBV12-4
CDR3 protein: CASSLQGGEQYF

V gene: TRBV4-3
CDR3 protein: CASSHLWTDSGANVLTF

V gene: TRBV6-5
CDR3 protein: CASWDRVTAEKLFF

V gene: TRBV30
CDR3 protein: CAWRGQSRRTGELFF

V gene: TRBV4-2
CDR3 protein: CASSRGSTANTEAFF

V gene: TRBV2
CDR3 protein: CASSPPMRAQAGYTF

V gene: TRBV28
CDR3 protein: CASTFSRGVNSPLHF

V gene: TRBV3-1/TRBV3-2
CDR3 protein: CASSDQQYSEQFF

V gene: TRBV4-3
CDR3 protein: CASSQDFRGPPTNEKLFF

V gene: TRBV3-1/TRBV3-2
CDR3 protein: CASSRTSGSTDTQYF

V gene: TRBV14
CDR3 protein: CASSQGLGLATNEKLFF

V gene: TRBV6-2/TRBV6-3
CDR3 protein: CASSDRRYGYTF

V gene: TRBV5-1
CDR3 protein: CASSLTPSTDTQYF

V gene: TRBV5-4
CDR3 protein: CASSPDRLNTGELFF

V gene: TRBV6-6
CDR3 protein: CASSYSPGNTEAFF

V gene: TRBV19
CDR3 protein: CASSIEGGSYNEQFF

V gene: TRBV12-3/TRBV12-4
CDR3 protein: CASRWDYTEQYF

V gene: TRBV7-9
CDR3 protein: CASSFLALEGARTGELFF

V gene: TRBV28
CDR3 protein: CASSPTGFLAKNIQYF

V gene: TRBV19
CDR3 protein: CASSSGVGNTGELFF

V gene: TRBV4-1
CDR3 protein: CASSKTGTGELFF

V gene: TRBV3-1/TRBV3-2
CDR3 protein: CASSQGSAGAMRTYEQYF

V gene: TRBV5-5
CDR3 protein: CASSSYSGGSNSPLHF

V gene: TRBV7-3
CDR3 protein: CASSLDRDSEAFF

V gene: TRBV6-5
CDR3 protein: CASSPWGAGGYTF

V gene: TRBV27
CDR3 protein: CATRSGHQPQHF

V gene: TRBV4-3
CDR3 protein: CASSQDMGLEPPYGYTF

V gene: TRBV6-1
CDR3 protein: CASSEATAEPNYGYTF

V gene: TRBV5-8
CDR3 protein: CASSKAGPQNNSPLHF

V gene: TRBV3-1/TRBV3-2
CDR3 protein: CASSQGQGVNYGYTF

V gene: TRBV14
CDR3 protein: CASSQDGVGTEAFF

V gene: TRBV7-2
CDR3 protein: CASSLARTETEAFF

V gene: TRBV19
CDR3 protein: CASRTLQGYGTEAFF

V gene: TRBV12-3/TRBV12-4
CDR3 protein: CASSRQLYGYTF

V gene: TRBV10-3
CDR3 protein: CAISESPAPYGYTF

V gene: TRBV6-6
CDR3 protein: CASSRGQGVNSNQPQHF